Sequencing of this TCR beta chain was carried out in a study of STAT5B mutations in CD4+ large granular lymphocyte leukemia. Notes on the study in general: No patients shared main leukemic clonotypes, though roughly 25% appeared at low frequency elsewhere. 8/27 top patient clones versus 2/35 control clones were TRBV06-family.

The CDR3 length is 12 residues. V gave up 5 bases and J gave up 9 bases, with 12 bases separating them. CDR1 is SGHNT, CDR2 YYREEE, per germline (reference sequence). The table came from immunoSEQ multiplex PCR; TCRdb's copy has only in-frame clones and leaves some out. The sample has about 30,000 clones; 78% are singletons. A note on this clone: Antigen unknown.

Control samples were healthy donors' buffy coats. The chain is built from TRBV5-4 and TRBJ2-1; D is unresolved. This receptor was obtained from a human donor in good health. Sequencing was done on a sample of CD4+ T cells from blood buffy coats. The CDR3 bases are TGTGCCAGCAGTTTGCCGGTTGGTGAGCAGTTCTTC. Protein: CASSLPVGEQFF.